The clone carrying this TCR beta chain has at least ten counts. This specimen belongs to a study of spatial heterogeneity in lung cancer. TCRdb re-called the 5' RACE reads with MiXCR, one entry per CDR3 protein. The table shows roughly 60,000 distinct CDR3 sequences, with more than 7% occurring only once. Specified time point: sample taken at primary tumor resection. Material for sequencing was whole RNA from tumor, nontumor lung or frozen PBMC, left unsorted. CDR3 size: 14 residues. V lost 2 bases, J lost 0 bases, and 8 bases lay in between. Germline CDR1 and CDR2: MDHEN and SYDVKM. This chain joins TRBV28 and TRBJ2-7; tentative D call: TRBD2 (6 bases). The sequence was obtained from a female donor with early-stage non-small cell lung cancer. The material was PBMCs, obtained at surgery. The chain's CDR3 is CASSLAGGSYEQYF. CDR3 in DNA: TGTGCCAGCAGTTTAGCCGGGGGCTCCTACGAGCAGTACTTC.